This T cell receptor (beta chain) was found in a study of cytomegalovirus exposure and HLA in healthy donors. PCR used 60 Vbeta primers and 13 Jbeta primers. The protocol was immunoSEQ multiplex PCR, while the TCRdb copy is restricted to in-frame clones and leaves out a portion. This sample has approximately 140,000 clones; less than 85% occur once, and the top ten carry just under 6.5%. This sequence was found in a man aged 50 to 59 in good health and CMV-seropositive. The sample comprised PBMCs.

CDR3 DNA: TGTGCCAGCAGCTTGGCCGGGACAGAGTTTAACTATGGCTACACCTTC. It is translated as CASSLAGTEFNYGYTF. The chain joins TRBV5-6 to TRBJ1-2; TRBD1 aligns across 7 bases. V gave up 0 bases and J gave up 1 base; unmatched junction bases: 6. The CDR3 is 16 amino acids. Germline V CDR1 and CDR2: SGHDT, YYEEEE.